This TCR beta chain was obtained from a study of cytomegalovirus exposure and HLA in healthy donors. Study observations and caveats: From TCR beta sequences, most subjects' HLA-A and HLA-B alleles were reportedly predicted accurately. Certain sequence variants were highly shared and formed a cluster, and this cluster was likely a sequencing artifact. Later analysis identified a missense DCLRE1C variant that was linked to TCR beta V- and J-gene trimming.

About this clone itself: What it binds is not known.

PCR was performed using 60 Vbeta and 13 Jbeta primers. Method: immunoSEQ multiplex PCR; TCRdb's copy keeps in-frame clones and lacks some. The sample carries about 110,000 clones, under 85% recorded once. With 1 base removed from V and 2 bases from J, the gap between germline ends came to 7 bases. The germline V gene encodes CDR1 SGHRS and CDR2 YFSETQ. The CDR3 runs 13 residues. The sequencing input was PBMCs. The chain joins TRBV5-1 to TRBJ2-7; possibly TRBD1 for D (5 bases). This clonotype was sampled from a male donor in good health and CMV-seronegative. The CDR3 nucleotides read TGCGCCAGCAGCTTGAGGGGAACCTACGAGCAGTACTTC. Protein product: CASSLRGTYEQYF. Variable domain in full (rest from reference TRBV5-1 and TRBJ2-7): KAGVTQTPRYLIKTRGQQVTLSCSPISGHRSVSWYQQTPGQGLQFLFEYFSETQRNKGNFPGRFSGRQFSNSRSEMNVSTLELGDSALYLCASSLRGTYEQYFGPGTRLTVT.